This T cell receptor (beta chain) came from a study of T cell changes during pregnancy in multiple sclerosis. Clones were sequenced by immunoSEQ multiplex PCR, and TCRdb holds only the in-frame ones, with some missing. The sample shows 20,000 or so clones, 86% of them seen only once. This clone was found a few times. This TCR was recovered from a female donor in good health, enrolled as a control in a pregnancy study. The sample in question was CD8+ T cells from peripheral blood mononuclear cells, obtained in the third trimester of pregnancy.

CDR3 nucleotide sequence: TGTGCCAGCAGCGCCCGGGACTCGCTCAACAATGAGCAGTTCTTC. It is translated as CASSARDSLNNEQFF. This rearrangement joins TRBV9 to TRBJ2-1; D might be TRBD2 (6 bases). The V end was cut by 3 bases, the J end by 5 bases, with 15 bases between. CDR3 length equals 15 residues. Germline CDR1 is SGDLS and CDR2 is YYNGEE.